A selection of T cell receptor beta chains follows, all from one sample in a study of response to subunit inactivated influenza vaccine. Via MiXCR, TCRdb re-called the RT-PCR reads, giving one row per CDR3 protein. The table shows 500,000 to 600,000 distinct CDR3 sequences, with 16% occurring only once. The material sequenced was CD4+ T cells sorted from PBMCs, taken roughly 24 months after vaccination. Receptors were obtained from a man between 50 and 70 years old who received an inactivated influenza vaccine. The CDR3 runs from the conserved cysteine through the conserved F or W. D genes are given only for firm matches. Clone size is not always given. Where it is, it says once, few, many or a class for expanded clones.

J gene	clone size	D gene	CDR3 length	V gene	CDR3 protein	CDR3 DNA
TRBJ2-1	-	-	15	TRBV5-5	CASSLLGGLYNEQFF	TGTGCCAGCAGCTTGCTCGGGGGGCTGTACAATGAGCAGTTCTTC
TRBJ1-1	-	-	14	TRBV3-1	CASSHLGLTTEAFF	TGTGCCAGCAGCCATCTAGGCTTGACTACTGAAGCTTTCTTT
TRBJ2-1	few	TRBD2	17	TRBV6-5	CASSYSLAGGTDNEQFF	TGTGCCAGCAGTTACTCCCTAGCGGGAGGCACAGACAATGAGCAGTTCTTC
TRBJ2-2	-	-	14	TRBV7-3	CASSHDGNTGELFF	TGTGCCAGCAGCCACGACGGCAACACCGGGGAGCTGTTTTTT
TRBJ1-1	few	-	14	TRBV20-1	CSARAGHLNTEAFF	TGCAGTGCTAGAGCTGGACATTTGAACACTGAAGCTTTCTTT
TRBJ2-7	few	-	16	TRBV20-1	CSARGPGKEISYEQYF	TGCAGTGCTAGAGGGCCTGGGAAGGAGATCTCCTACGAGCAGTACTTC
TRBJ1-1	-	-	13	TRBV7-6	CASSLFEESEAFF	TGTGCCAGCAGCTTATTTGAGGAGTCTGAAGCTTTCTTT
TRBJ2-7	few	-	13	TRBV10-3	CAISESRSAVQYF	TGTGCCATCAGTGAGTCGCGATCGGCAGTGCAGTACTTC
TRBJ2-7	few	TRBD2	15	TRBV5-1	CASSSGGGVPYEQYF	TGCGCCAGCAGCAGCGGGGGCGGGGTACCCTACGAGCAGTACTTC
TRBJ2-3	-	TRBD2	18	TRBV4-3	CASSQGLAASSSTDTQYF	TGCGCCAGCAGCCAGGGACTAGCGGCTTCTTCTAGCACAGATACGCAGTATTTT
TRBJ2-7	few	-	13	TRBV28	CASSSTPAYEQYF	TGTGCCAGCAGTTCGACACCCGCCTACGAGCAGTACTTC
TRBJ2-7	-	TRBD1	15	TRBV11-2	CASSTTGTGGNEQYF	TGTGCCAGCAGCACGACCGGGACAGGGGGCAACGAGCAGTACTTC
TRBJ2-1	-	-	16	TRBV5-1	CASSLGGLTSYNEQFF	TGCGCCAGCAGCTTAGGTGGGCTGACCTCCTACAATGAGCAGTTCTTC
TRBJ2-7	few	TRBD2	13	TRBV7-2	CASKTSGGYEQYF	TGTGCCAGCAAGACTAGCGGGGGTTACGAGCAGTACTTC
TRBJ2-7	few	TRBD1	14	TRBV25-1	CASSVGGASYEQYF	TGTGCCAGCAGTGTAGGGGGCGCCTCCTACGAGCAGTACTTC
TRBJ1-1	many	-	13	TRBV6-5	CASSYAGYTEAFF	TGTGCCAGCAGTTACGCGGGTTACACTGAAGCTTTCTTT
TRBJ2-1	few	-	14	TRBV7-3	CASSATPGALEQFF	TGTGCCAGCAGCGCCACACCGGGAGCCCTTGAGCAGTTCTTC
TRBJ2-5	-	-	13	TRBV11-2	CASSIWEKETQYF	TGTGCCAGCTCGATATGGGAGAAAGAGACCCAGTACTTC
TRBJ2-3	once	-	13	TRBV15	CATSSGNADTQYF	TGTGCCACCAGCAGCGGAAATGCGGATACGCAGTATTTT
TRBJ2-3	few	TRBD2	17	TRBV9	CASSVEDLAGVRDTQYF	TGTGCCAGCAGCGTGGAGGACCTAGCGGGAGTAAGAGATACGCAGTATTTT
TRBJ2-5	-	TRBD2	13	TRBV2	CASSGGGEETQYF	TGTGCCAGCAGTGGTGGGGGGGAAGAGACCCAGTACTTC
TRBJ1-6	few	-	15	TRBV9	CASSLEGGRNSPLHF	TGTGCCAGCAGCCTAGAGGGGGGGCGGAATTCACCCCTCCACTTT
TRBJ1-2	many	-	14	TRBV4-3	CASSQGSSNYGYTF	TGCGCCAGCAGCCAAGGGTCATCTAACTATGGCTACACCTTC
TRBJ2-3	-	TRBD2	14	TRBV20-1	CSAGKGGVTDTQYF	TGCAGTGCGGGGAAGGGAGGGGTTACAGATACGCAGTATTTT
TRBJ2-1	-	-	15	TRBV28	CASSFGQPLWNEQFF	TGTGCCAGCAGTTTTGGACAGCCCTTGTGGAATGAGCAGTTCTTC
TRBJ1-3	once	-	14	TRBV28	CASSSPQGGNTIYF	TGTGCCAGCAGTTCCCCGCAGGGAGGAAACACCATATATTTT
TRBJ1-6	few	-	16	TRBV18	CASSPVPPADNSPLHF	TGTGCCAGCTCACCAGTTCCCCCAGCTGATAATTCACCCCTCCACTTT
TRBJ2-7	-	TRBD1	13	TRBV7-2	CASRRDRDSEQYF	TGTGCCAGCAGACGGGACAGGGACAGCGAGCAGTACTTC
TRBJ1-6	-	-	16	TRBV7-2	CASSLDGGSYNSPLHF	TGTGCCAGCAGCTTAGACGGGGGGAGTTATAATTCGCCCCTCCACTTT
TRBJ2-7	few	TRBD1	15	TRBV6-2/TRBV6-3	CASTFRDRPSYEQYF	TGTGCCAGCACCTTCCGGGACAGGCCGTCCTACGAGCAGTACTTC
TRBJ2-3	-	-	11	TRBV10-3	CAISDSDTQYF	TGTGCCATCAGTGACTCAGATACGCAGTATTTT